This passage covers 29 T cell receptor beta chains from one sample sequenced in a study of blood T cell repertoires in COVID-19. Sequenced by immunoSEQ multiplex PCR; TCRdb stores in-frame clones only, minus some. The sample has tens of thousands of clones, 65% to 85% seen once. The sequencing sample was made of peripheral blood. The receptors stem from a man in his fifties or sixties with COVID-19, enrolled during active disease.

The chain carries TRBV6-1 and TRBJ2-1, with TRBD2 matching over 8 bases. V was pared by 4 bases and J by 8 bases, with 13 bases of the junction left unmatched. CDR1 is MNHNS and CDR2 is SASEGT in the germline V gene. The CDR3 is 16 amino acids. The CDR3 sequence: CASSARRTGGTHEQFF. The CDR3 nucleotides read TGTGCCAGCAGTGCCCGCCGGACGGGAGGGACCCATGAGCAGTTCTTC.

V usage is TRBV9 and J usage is TRBJ2-2; 11 bases agree with TRBD2. With V trimmed by 1 base and J by 4 bases, 3 bases remained unmatched. The CDR3 is 16 residues long. Germline CDR1 and CDR2: SGDLS and YYNGEE. The CDR3 loop is CASSVRLAGSTGELFF. The CDR3, as DNA: TGTGCCAGCAGCGTAAGACTAGCGGGGTCCACCGGGGAGCTGTTTTTT.

V gene TRBV11-2 combines with J gene TRBJ2-1; 8 bases line up with TRBD1. The CDR3 contains 13 residues. With V trimmed by 5 bases and J by 7 bases, 4 bases remained unmatched. Germline V CDR1 and CDR2: SGHAT, FQNNGV. The CDR3 sequence: CASSLDRANEQFF. CDR3 nucleotides: TGTGCCAGCAGCCTGGACAGGGCGAATGAGCAGTTCTTC.

This clone has just a few counts. The chain has TRBV10-1 and TRBJ2-3, with D possibly being TRBD1 (5 bases). The CDR3 contains 15 residues. With 6 bases removed from V and 1 base from J, the gap between germline ends came to 14 bases. Germline-derived CDR1 and CDR2 are WNHNN and SYGVQD (reference sequence). The CDR3 reads CASSPSWGRTDTQYF. CDR3 sequence (DNA): TGCGCCAGCAGCCCTTCGTGGGGCCGCACAGATACGCAGTATTTT.

This clone was counted a few times. The gene calls are TRBV5-1 and TRBJ2-3; 8 bases match TRBD2. The CDR3 spans 15 residues. Germline assignment: CDR1 SGHRS and CDR2 YFSETQ. With 0 bases clipped from V and 2 bases from J, the junction kept 2 bases outside the gene matches. CDR3 nucleotide sequence: TGCGCCAGCAGCTTGGGACTAGCGTACACAGATACGCAGTATTTT. It yields the protein CASSLGLAYTDTQYF.

This clone was recorded only once. V gene TRBV18 combines with J gene TRBJ2-2, with D possibly matching TRBD2 (5 bases). The CDR3 loop spans 13 amino acids. V lost 8 bases to trimming and J lost 5 bases, with 12 bases between them. Germline CDR1 is KGHSH and CDR2 is LQKENI. CDR3 DNA: TGTGCCAGCGATTCCGGGGTGACCGGGGAGCTGTTTTTT. This translates into CASDSGVTGELFF.

This clone has only a few counts. This chain uses TRBV9 with TRBJ2-3; TRBD2 matches 9 bases. CDR3 length: 16 residues. Losses at the gene ends were 4 bases for V and 3 bases for J; bases not matched to a gene: 9. Germline V gives CDR1 SGDLS, CDR2 YYNGEE. DNA for the CDR3: TGTGCCAGCAGCCCTCTGTTAACTAGCGGGACAGATACGCAGTATTTT. Its protein is CASSPLLTSGTDTQYF.

V gene TRBV12-3 or TRBV12-4 combines with J gene TRBJ2-3; tentatively, D is TRBD2 (5 bases). The V end lost 7 bases, the J end lost 5 bases, and 13 bases lay between the germline ends. The CDR3 consists of 13 residues. The CDR3 DNA follows: TGTGCCAGCACGACGGGGTGGGTAGATACGCAGTATTTT. It encodes CASTTGWVDTQYF.

V gene TRBV5-1 combines with J gene TRBJ2-7; D is undetermined. Germline CDR1 SGHRS, CDR2 YFSETQ. The CDR3 loop spans 15 amino acids. Trimming cost V 4 bases and J 4 bases, with 18 bases left between them. CDR3 sequence (DNA): TGCGCCAGCAGCCCCAGACTTGCAACTGGGTACGAGCAGTACTTC. Translating it yields CASSPRLATGYEQYF.

In its sample, this clone is medium-sized. Written as DNA, the CDR3 is TGTGCCATCAGTGGAGGGGGCCCGAGCTCCTACGAGCAGTACTTC. Amino acids: CAISGGGPSSYEQYF. The V call is TRBV10-3, the J call TRBJ2-7; 7 bases match TRBD1. J was trimmed by 0 bases and V by 4 bases; bases with no gene match: 6. Germline values: CDR1 ENHRY, CDR2 SYGVKD. The CDR3 extends over 15 amino acids.

The genes are TRBV27 and TRBJ1-3; D ambiguous. Germline values: CDR1 MNHEY, CDR2 SMNVEV (reference sequence). The ends were cut back, 5 bases at V and 0 bases at J, with 14 bases in the middle. The CDR3 extends over 16 amino acids. Here the CDR3 reads CASSPSRRSSGNTIYF. The CDR3 coding sequence is TGTGCCAGCAGTCCCTCCAGAAGGAGCTCTGGAAACACCATATATTTT.

V and J are TRBV7-3 and TRBJ1-1; no clear D. Germline V CDR1 and CDR2: SGHTA, FQGTGA. The germline V and J ends were trimmed by 5 bases and 3 bases, with 13 bases remaining between them. There are 14 residues in the CDR3. In DNA, the CDR3 is TGTGCCAGCAGCCTCTCCAGTGACTACACTGAAGCTTTCTTT. Translation: CASSLSSDYTEAFF.

The genes are TRBV9 and TRBJ2-3; 7 nucleotides align to TRBD2. Germline V gene sequence: CDR1 SGDLS, CDR2 YYNGEE. This CDR3 comprises 16 residues. Losses at the gene ends were 4 bases for V and 0 bases for J; bases not matched to a gene: 8. The CDR3 reads CASSLRLAASTDTQYF. The DNA of the CDR3 is TGTGCCAGCAGCTTAAGACTAGCCGCTAGCACAGATACGCAGTATTTT. The variable domain in full, with the rest retrieved from reference TRBV9 and TRBJ2-3, is DSGVTQTPKHLITATGQRVTLRCSPRSGDLSVYWYQQSLDQGLQFLIQYYNGEERAKGNILERFSAQQFPDLHSELNLSSLELGDSALYFCASSLRLAASTDTQYFGPGTRLTVL.

The chain recombines TRBV14 with TRBJ2-1; 7 nucleotides agree with TRBD1. In germline, CDR1 is SGHDN, CDR2 FVKESK. With V trimmed by 0 bases and J by 8 bases, 7 bases remained unmatched. CDR3 length: 15 amino acids. The CDR3 sequence: CASSQDKTGRHEQFF. As DNA, the CDR3 is TGTGCCAGCAGCCAAGACAAGACAGGGCGGCATGAGCAGTTCTTC. Drawing the rest from reference TRBV14 and TRBJ2-1, the complete variable domain is EAGVTQFPSHSVIEKGQTVTLRCDPISGHDNLYWYRRVMGKEIKFLLHFVKESKQDESGMPNNRFLAERTGGTYSTLKVQPAELEDSGVYFCASSQDKTGRHEQFFGPGTRLTVL.

This clone was counted between two and nine times. The CDR3: CASSYSGGNPDTEAFF. CDR3 in DNA: TGTGCCAGCAGTTACAGTGGCGGCAATCCTGACACTGAAGCTTTCTTT. The J gene is TRBJ1-1, the V gene TRBV6-5, with D unclear. Germline lookup yields CDR1 MNHEY and CDR2 SVGAGI. The CDR3 is 16 amino acids. V dropped 2 bases and J dropped 3 bases, with 16 bases sitting between them.

CDR3 in DNA: TGTGCCAGTAGTATCAGGGGGATCTATGGCTACACCTTC. Translated, it gives CASSIRGIYGYTF. This chain connects TRBV19 to TRBJ1-2; 7 bases map to TRBD1. CDR1 is LNHDA and CDR2 is SQIVND in the germline V gene (reference sequence). The CDR3 has 13 residues. V lost 3 bases and J lost 4; bases outside the gene matches: 2.

The chain carries TRBV25-1 and TRBJ1-2; D gene unclear. The length of the CDR3 is 12 residues. With 2 bases removed from V and 8 bases from J, the gap between germline ends came to 9 bases. Germline CDR1 MGHDK, CDR2 SYGVNS. The DNA of the CDR3 is TGTGCCAGCAGTGAAATCATCGGGGGCTACACCTTC. Residues: CASSEIIGGYTF.

The V call is TRBV20-1, the J call TRBJ2-5; 8 bases agree with TRBD2. CDR3 length: 14 amino acids. CDR1 DFQATT and CDR2 SNEGSKA come from the germline V gene (reference sequence). The V segment lost 3 bases and the J segment 5 bases; nucleotides outside the gene matches: 8. The DNA for the CDR3 is TGCAGTGCTAGTCTTAGCGGGGACTTTGAGACCCAGTACTTC. It yields the protein CSASLSGDFETQYF.

DNA for the CDR3: TGTGCCAGCAGCTTAACTAGCGGGAGAGGAAACATTCAGTACTTC. This translates into CASSLTSGRGNIQYF. V gene TRBV7-6 combines with J gene TRBJ2-4, with 11 positions matching TRBD2. The germline CDR1 and CDR2 sequences are SGHVS and FNYEAQ. V trimming: 2 bases; J trimming: 6 bases; junction bases outside the gene matches: 3. The CDR3 spans 15 residues.

The rearrangement joins TRBV11-3 to TRBJ1-6, with 8 bases fitting TRBD1. Per the germline V gene, CDR1 is SGHNT and CDR2 is YENEEA. The CDR3 is made up of 13 amino acids. V was pared by 10 bases and J by 8 bases, with 7 bases of the junction left unmatched. In DNA, the CDR3 is TGTGCCACCGCGACAGGGGATGATTCACCCCTCCACTTT. Its translation: CATATGDDSPLHF. The complete variable domain, with remaining parts taken from reference TRBV11-3 and TRBJ1-6, reads EAGVVQSPRYKIIEKKQPVAFWCNPISGHNTLYWYLQNLGQGPELLIRYENEEAVDDSQLPKDRFSAERLKGVDSTLKIQPAELGDSAVYLCATATGDDSPLHFGNGTRLTVT.

The rearrangement links TRBV6-5 to TRBJ1-5, with D maybe TRBD1 (5 bases). CDR3 length: 15 residues. Germline values: CDR1 MNHEY, CDR2 SVGAGI. Trimming left V 0 bases short and J 4 bases short, with 10 bases between. The CDR3 protein is CASSYSGDLNQPQHF. CDR3 DNA: TGTGCCAGCAGTTACTCAGGGGATCTAAATCAGCCCCAGCATTTT.

The V gene is TRBV5-6, the J gene TRBJ2-7; 11 positions agree with TRBD2. After removal of 1 base from V and 3 bases from J, the junction contained 12 bases not matched to a gene. This CDR3 is built from 18 residues. Germline loops: CDR1 SGHDT, CDR2 YYEEEE. This chain's CDR3 is CASSLFGVAGGPGYEQYF. CDR3 in DNA: TGTGCCAGCAGCTTGTTCGGGGTAGCGGGAGGGCCCGGCTACGAGCAGTACTTC.

The sample holds many counts of this clone. The rearrangement links TRBV28 to TRBJ2-1; 14 nucleotides match TRBD2. Germline CDR1 reads MDHEN; CDR2 reads SYDVKM. The CDR3 covers 17 residues. J was trimmed by 6 bases and V by 5 bases; bases with no gene match: 9. CDR3 DNA sequence: TGTGCCAGCAGTCCATCGACCGGACTAGCGGGGGGCAATGAGCAGTTCTTC. As protein: CASSPSTGLAGGNEQFF.

The rearrangement joins TRBV5-1 to TRBJ1-2, with D maybe TRBD1 (6 bases). V was pared by 0 bases and J by 6 bases, with 15 bases between. Germline-derived CDR1 and CDR2 are SGHRS and YFSETQ. CDR3 length: 15 amino acids. CDR3 DNA sequence: TGCGCCAGCAGCTTGGCTCTACAGGGTCAGGATGGCTACACCTTC. This gives the protein CASSLALQGQDGYTF.

DNA for the CDR3: TGTGCCAGCAGCGGGACAGGCGGGAAGACCCAGTACTTC. Amino acid sequence: CASSGTGGKTQYF. This rearrangement joins TRBV11-2 to TRBJ2-5, with 8 bases fitting TRBD1. CDR3 length: 13 residues. Germline V gene lookup returns CDR1 SGHAT and CDR2 FQNNGV. V lost 5 bases and J lost 6; bases outside the gene matches: 5.

V and J are TRBV6-5 and TRBJ2-1; D gene unclear. Germline CDR1 and CDR2: MNHEY and SVGAGI. V lost 5 bases and J lost 1, with 12 bases in between. The CDR3 loop spans 15 amino acids. Here the CDR3 reads CASSPQAYSYNEQFF. In nucleotides, the CDR3 is TGTGCCAGCAGTCCCCAGGCTTATTCCTACAATGAGCAGTTCTTC.

This clone was seen ten or more times. V is TRBV7-9 and J is TRBJ1-4; the D gene is possibly TRBD1 (5 bases). Germline assignment: CDR1 SEHNR and CDR2 FQNEAQ (reference sequence). The germline V and J ends were trimmed by 2 bases and 2 bases, with 6 bases remaining between them. This CDR3 is built from 14 residues. The CDR3 region is CASSLRGTNEKLFF. Here the CDR3 DNA reads TGTGCCAGCAGCTTACGGGGGACTAATGAAAAACTGTTTTTT.

This chain uses TRBV7-3 with TRBJ2-5; 8 nucleotides line up with TRBD2. There are 15 residues in the CDR3. Trimming cost V 5 bases and J 1 base; bases outside gene matches: 6. Per the germline V gene, CDR1 is SGHTA and CDR2 is FQGTGA. The CDR3 sequence is CASSPGRGAQETQYF. The DNA of the CDR3 is TGTGCCAGCAGCCCCGGGCGGGGGGCCCAAGAGACCCAGTACTTC.

The chain is built from TRBV30 and TRBJ2-2; a weak D match, TRBD1 (6 bases). The length of the CDR3 is 14 residues. Germline V gene sequence: CDR1 GTSNPN, CDR2 SVGIG (reference sequence). Between the trimmed V and J ends, which lost 1 base and 3 bases, there was a span of 9 bases. CDR3 loop: CAWSGNRDTGELFF. The CDR3 nucleotides are TGTGCCTGGAGTGGAAACAGGGACACCGGGGAGCTGTTTTTT.